The rows below give T cell receptor beta chains drawn from one sample of a study of blood T cell repertoires in COVID-19. Repertoires were generated with immunoSEQ multiplex PCR, while TCRdb's copy carries only in-frame clones and drops some. This sample carries roughly 400,000 clones, around 90% of them seen once, and the ten largest clones take approximately 0.65%. The sequencing input was PBMCs or T cells enriched from blood (not recorded which). All receptors derive from a man younger than 35 who had recovered from COVID-19. The conserved cysteine and the conserved F or W are not part of the CDR3 here. Rows give clone size only sometimes, using once, few, many, or a class for an expanded clone.

J gene,V gene,CDR3 length,clone size,CDR3 protein
TRBJ1-2,TRBV5-5,11,-,ASSLGDRFGYT
TRBJ1-5,TRBV21-1,14,once,ASSKRGAGGNQPQH
TRBJ1-5,TRBV19,18,-,ASSIESEPPDRAFGQPQH
TRBJ2-2,TRBV11-3,16,-,ASSLDFAPGQNTGELF
TRBJ2-5,TRBV18,13,-,ASSPRGSLSETQY
TRBJ2-5,TRBV5-1,13,-,ASSLDRGGEETQY
TRBJ2-7,TRBV11-2,12,-,ASSSSGGFTQQY
TRBJ2-1,TRBV7-9,12,-,ASSLPGSYNEQF
TRBJ2-7,TRBV5-4,11,-,ASGLKGGYEQY
TRBJ1-4,TRBV2,13,-,ASTPRTATNEKLF
TRBJ1-5,TRBV28,14,-,ASSLGGQNSNQPQH
TRBJ1-2,TRBV9,10,-,ASSVEGDRET
TRBJ1-2,TRBV27,12,-,ASSPQGTGYGYT
TRBJ2-1,TRBV2,10,-,ASSDGSDEQF
TRBJ2-1,TRBV20-1,11,-,SAIDSSSHEQF